Following are 19 T cell receptor beta chains from one sample sequenced in a study of CD8 T cells in ankylosing spondylitis. MiXCR, applied by TCRdb to the 5' RACE reads, yields one record per CDR3 protein. Of about 480,000 distinct CDR3 sequences listed, 15% to 20% are singletons. Their antigens are not known. Findings and caveats of the study: Among TCR beta sequences, a motif of roughly 8 highly homologous variants appeared characteristic of ankylosing spondylitis blood.

Sequenced input: blood, either unsorted or a sorted T cell fraction (not recorded which). The source of these receptors is a male donor with ankylosing spondylitis.

This sequence joins TRBV20-1 and TRBJ1-1; D not resolved. Germline lookup yields CDR1 DFQATT and CDR2 SNEGSKA (reference sequence). The CDR3 runs 13 residues. Trimming took off 3 bases at V and 0 bases at J, with 8 bases between the two ends. CDR3 sequence reads: CSASLVMNTEAFF. CDR3 DNA: TGCAGTGCTAGCCTCGTTATGAACACTGAAGCTTTCTTT.

This clonotype was found a few times. The chain joins TRBV5-1 to TRBJ2-7, with a weak D call TRBD1 (6 bases). This CDR3 spans 17 amino acids. V lost 0 bases and J 1 base, leaving 17 bases between the germline ends. The V gene's germline CDR1 is SGHRS and CDR2 YFSETQ. CDR3 in amino acids: CASSLGAGGVGSYEQYF. The CDR3 coding sequence is TGCGCCAGCAGCTTGGGAGCTGGGGGCGTTGGATCCTACGAGCAGTACTTC.

The chain recombines TRBV29-1 with TRBJ2-5; D is tentatively TRBD1 or TRBD2 (5 bases each). This CDR3 is built from 14 residues. Trimming removed 6 bases from V and 1 base from J, with 15 bases in between. The germline V gene encodes CDR1 SQVTM and CDR2 ANQGSEA. The CDR3: CSVGRELGQETQYF. The CDR3 nucleotides read TGCAGCGTGGGCAGGGAGTTGGGCCAAGAGACCCAGTACTTC.

Notes on this clonotype: At one boundary the junction diverges from the germline segment, which might be a read error. The rearrangement joins TRBV6-2 or TRBV6-3 to TRBJ1-4; tentative D call: TRBD1 (5 bases). The CDR3 loop spans 8 amino acids. Germline CDR1 and CDR2: MNHEY and SVGEGT. CDR3 region: CASTGRPF. In nucleotides, the CDR3 is TGTGCCAGCACGGGACGACCTTTT.

This clonotype was seen many times. This chain links TRBV3-1 with TRBJ2-1; 13 nucleotides agree with TRBD2. After removal of 4 bases from V and 7 bases from J, the junction contained 7 bases not matched to a gene. The CDR3 length is 16 residues. CDR1 and CDR2 (germline): LGHDT, YNNKEL (reference sequence). This CDR3 is CASSPPGTSGTNEQFF. CDR3 nucleotide sequence: TGTGCCAGCAGCCCGCCCGGGACTAGCGGGACAAATGAGCAGTTCTTC.

This clonotype has more than one count but fewer than ten. The CDR3 sequence: CASSLSSLGNEQFF. The CDR3, as DNA: TGTGCCAGCAGCTTAAGCAGTTTGGGGAATGAGCAGTTCTTC. The chain links TRBV11-1 to TRBJ2-1; D call uncertain. This CDR3 region has 14 residues. Trimming left V 2 bases short and J 7 bases short, with 12 bases between. Germline V gene sequence: CDR1 SGHAT, CDR2 FQDESV (reference sequence).

In this sample, this clonotype turned up many times. The V call is TRBV20-1, the J call TRBJ2-5; 12 bases agree with TRBD2. Per germline, CDR1 DFQATT and CDR2 SNEGSKA (reference sequence). The junction had 2 bases not matched to a gene; V was cut back by 1 base and J by 5 bases. CDR3 length equals 14 residues. As DNA, the CDR3 is TGCAGTGCTAGAGGGACTAGCGGGGTGGAGACCCAGTACTTC. It yields the protein CSARGTSGVETQYF.

This clonotype was seen more than once but under ten times. The rearrangement joins TRBV18 to TRBJ2-2; 8 nucleotides match TRBD2. The germline gives CDR1 KGHSH, CDR2 LQKENI. The CDR3 has 15 amino acids. Losses at the gene ends were 2 bases for V and 6 bases for J; bases not matched to a gene: 5. CDR3: CASSPLAGKPGELFF. CDR3 DNA sequence: TGTGCCAGCTCACCATTAGCGGGAAAGCCCGGGGAGCTGTTTTTT.

There are many counts of this clonotype. The chain couples TRBV7-8 to TRBJ1-2, with D possibly being TRBD1 (5 bases). Germline values: CDR1 SGHVS, CDR2 FQNEAQ. The V and J ends lost 3 bases and 3 bases respectively, with 8 bases between them. This CDR3 has 13 residues. The CDR3 loop reads CASSLDTDYGYTF. The DNA of the CDR3 is TGTGCCAGCAGCTTGGACACGGACTATGGCTACACCTTC.

This clonotype was found many times. The CDR3: CASSEETGASEQYF. Here the CDR3 DNA reads TGTGCCAGCAGTGAAGAGACAGGGGCAAGCGAGCAGTACTTC. The chain has TRBV25-1 and TRBJ2-7; 8 bases agree with TRBD1. The junction had 6 bases not matched to a gene; V was cut back by 2 bases and J by 6 bases. The CDR3 spans 14 residues. Germline V gene data show CDR1 as MGHDK and CDR2 as SYGVNS.

CDR3 nucleotides: TGTGCCAGCAGCCCGGGGCTAGCGGTCTACGAGCAGTACTTC. Translation gives CASSPGLAVYEQYF. The rearrangement links TRBV12-3 or TRBV12-4 to TRBJ2-7, with 7 bases identical to TRBD2. The CDR3 covers 14 residues. J gave up 3 bases and V 6 bases, and 8 bases lay outside the gene matches.

The genes are TRBV2 and TRBJ2-7, with TRBD1 as a possible D gene (5 bases). V gave up 5 bases and J gave up 6 bases, with 14 bases separating them. The CDR3 has 13 amino acids. Germline V gives CDR1 SNHLY, CDR2 FYNNEI. The CDR3 DNA reads as TGTGCCAGCAGTACGTTGTGGGGCAGCGAGCAGTACTTC. Translation: CASSTLWGSEQYF.

This chain uses TRBV3-1 with TRBJ1-2; D not resolved. V lost 3 bases to trimming and J lost 0 bases, with 5 bases between them. Germline CDR1 LGHDT, CDR2 YNNKEL (reference sequence). The CDR3 sequence is 13 residues long. Here the CDR3 reads CASSQLANYGYTF. The CDR3 nucleotides read TGTGCCAGCAGCCAGTTGGCTAACTATGGCTACACCTTC.

This clonotype was seen a handful of times. The V gene is TRBV7-2, the J gene TRBJ2-1, with a possible D match to TRBD2 (7 bases). V lost 0 bases and J lost 9, with 12 bases in between. The CDR3 spans 14 residues. Germline-derived CDR1 and CDR2 are SGHTA and FQGNSA. The CDR3 DNA reads TGTGCCAGCAGCTTAGCGGGGGGGCCTGTTGAGCAGTTCTTC. It specifies CASSLAGGPVEQFF. The complete variable domain, with remaining parts taken from reference TRBV7-2 and TRBJ2-1, reads GAGVSQSPSNKVTEKGKDVELRCDPISGHTALYWYRQSLGQGLEFLIYFQGNSAPDKSGLPSDRFSAERTGGSVSTLTIQRTQQEDSAVYLCASSLAGGPVEQFFGPGTRLTVL.

V is TRBV12-3 or TRBV12-4 and J is TRBJ2-1, with 8 bases fitting TRBD1. The CDR3 extends over 15 amino acids. V gave up 6 bases and J gave up 10 bases; unmatched junction bases: 14. Written as DNA, the CDR3 is TGTGCCAGCAGGCCCACCACCCGGACAGGGAACGAGCAGTTCTTC. This codes for CASRPTTRTGNEQFF.

This clonotype showed up just a few times. This chain connects TRBV2 to TRBJ2-3; the D gene is possibly TRBD2 (5 bases). The CDR3 contains 14 residues. Trimming took 2 bases from V and 0 from J, leaving 6 bases between them. The germline gives CDR1 SNHLY, CDR2 FYNNEI. The CDR3 is CASSERLSTDTQYF. The CDR3 coding sequence is TGTGCCAGCAGTGAACGACTAAGCACAGATACGCAGTATTTT.

This clonotype was seen a few times. The chain uses TRBV6-5 and TRBJ2-7, with 12 bases lining up with TRBD2. The CDR3 is 16 residues long. Trimming at V came to 3 bases and at J to 4 bases, leaving 7 bases not matched to a gene. Looked up from germline, CDR1 is MNHEY and CDR2 is SVGAGI. In DNA form, the CDR3 reads TGTGCCAGCAGTTATGGGCTAGCGGGAGGGCCTTACGAGCAGTACTTC. This translates into CASSYGLAGGPYEQYF.

This clonotype was counted many times. The genes are TRBV15 and TRBJ2-4; 7 positions agree with TRBD1. The CDR3 extends over 15 amino acids. Germline lookup yields CDR1 LNHNV and CDR2 YYDKDF (reference sequence). The trim removed 1 base at V and 8 bases at J, leaving 8 bases unmatched. The CDR3 nucleotides are TGTGCCACCAGCAGAGGGGACAGACTATCGGACATTCAGTACTTC. Protein product: CATSRGDRLSDIQYF.

This clonotype was seen a handful of times. This rearrangement joins TRBV20-1 to TRBJ1-2; no definite D call. The CDR3 is made up of 15 amino acids. Germline CDR1 is DFQATT and CDR2 is SNEGSKA (reference sequence). The V end was cut by 0 bases, the J end by 2 bases, with 13 bases between. CDR3 coding DNA: TGCAGTGCTAGAGATTTCGCCACCGTAAACTATGGCTACACCTTC. It is translated as CSARDFATVNYGYTF.